Following are 15 T cell receptor beta chains from one sample sequenced in a study of T-cell reconstitution after alpha-beta-depleted transplantation in children. TCRbeta library construction was performed incorporating unique molecular identifiers. TCRdb reprocessed the PCR reads via MiXCR and lists one record per CDR3 protein. Among around 490,000 distinct CDR3 sequences listed, 9.5% to 12% were seen once. Sequenced material: PBMCs, mostly from graft donor cells, taken 180 days after TCRalphabeta/CD19-depleted stem cell transplant. Every receptor here comes from a female patient aged 2-15 years who had a stem cell transplant for aplastic anemia, so the T cells may come from the graft donor.

In its sample, this clonotype was seen a few times. The chain joins TRBV4-3 to TRBJ1-5; the match to TRBD1 covers 8 bases. There are 15 residues in the CDR3. The V and J ends lost 0 bases and 4 bases, in that order; junction bases with no gene match: 2. Germline CDR1 is LGHNA and CDR2 is YSLEER. The CDR3 protein is CASSQETGGNQPQHF. The CDR3 coding sequence is TGCGCCAGCAGCCAAGAAACAGGGGGAAATCAGCCCCAGCATTTT.

J is TRBJ1-5 and V is TRBV5-7; D call uncertain. TRBV5-7 is annotated as an ORF whose role is uncertain. CDR3 length equals 14 residues. The ends were cut back, 0 bases at V and 9 bases at J, with 13 bases in the middle. The CDR3 bases are TGTGCCAGCAGCTTGGAAGGCGGAGAATCGCCCCAGCATTTT. Translated, it gives CASSLEGGESPQHF.

V usage is TRBV14 and J usage is TRBJ2-7; D might be TRBD2 (6 bases). This CDR3 spans 15 amino acids. The V end was cut by 5 bases, the J end by 0 bases, with 14 bases between. Germline CDR1 SGHDN, CDR2 FVKESK. This chain's CDR3 is CASSNGAGFSYEQYF. In DNA form, the CDR3 reads TGTGCCAGCAGCAACGGGGCGGGGTTCTCCTACGAGCAGTACTTC.

This clonotype has a handful of counts. The CDR3 DNA follows: TGTGCCAGCAGTTACTCACCTACTAACTATGGCTACACCTTC. It yields the protein CASSYSPTNYGYTF. The rearrangement links TRBV6-5 to TRBJ1-2; no reliable D call. V was shortened by 0 bases and J by 0 bases, with 5 bases between the two germline ends. The CDR3 runs to 14 residues. Germline V gene sequence: CDR1 MNHEY, CDR2 SVGAGI.

This clonotype was seen a handful of times. The V gene is TRBV6-5, the J gene TRBJ2-1; TRBD2 aligns across 7 bases. The CDR3 spans 15 residues. In germline, CDR1 is MNHEY, CDR2 SVGAGI. Trimming took 2 bases from V and 6 from J; bases not matched to a gene: 7. CDR3 region: CASSYGLAALNEQFF. CDR3 coding DNA: TGTGCCAGCAGTTACGGGCTAGCGGCACTCAATGAGCAGTTCTTC.

The genes are TRBV20-1 and TRBJ1-2, with TRBD1 matching over 8 bases. With V trimmed by 0 bases and J by 6 bases, 6 bases remained unmatched. This CDR3 comprises 14 residues. Germline CDR1 and CDR2: DFQATT and SNEGSKA (reference sequence). The CDR3 DNA is TGCAGTGCTAGAGATCCAGGGGGCGGAAATGGCTACACCTTC. It codes for CSARDPGGGNGYTF.

The rearrangement joins TRBV19 to TRBJ1-5; D perhaps matches TRBD1 (6 bases). The CDR3 loop spans 15 amino acids. Germline V gene lookup returns CDR1 LNHDA and CDR2 SQIVND (reference sequence). The V gene lost 1 base and the J gene lost 1 base, with 8 bases spanning the gap. CDR3: CASSIVQGSNQPQHF. The CDR3 DNA follows: TGTGCCAGTAGTATAGTACAGGGAAGCAATCAGCCCCAGCATTTT.

This clonotype was observed many times. This chain uses TRBV12-3 or TRBV12-4 with TRBJ1-4, with D tentatively TRBD1 (5 bases). This CDR3 is built from 14 residues. The V gene lost 6 bases and the J gene lost 8 bases, with 16 bases spanning the gap. The CDR3 DNA sequence: TGTGCCAGCAGCCCCCTCGGGAGGGGAGAAAAACTGTTTTTT. It specifies CASSPLGRGEKLFF.

There are a few counts of this clonotype. This chain links TRBV12-3 or TRBV12-4 with TRBJ1-5; D uncertain. The ends were cut back, 4 bases at V and 5 bases at J, with 12 bases in the middle. This CDR3 is 14 amino acids long. The CDR3 protein is CASSWGAAHQPQHF. DNA for the CDR3: TGTGCCAGCAGTTGGGGAGCTGCCCATCAGCCCCAGCATTTT.

This clonotype was counted at least ten times. This chain uses TRBV12-3 or TRBV12-4 with TRBJ2-5; D possibly corresponds to TRBD1 (6 bases). Trimming pared 3 bases from V and 2 bases from J, leaving 7 bases between. The CDR3 contains 13 residues. In DNA form, the CDR3 reads TGTGCCAGCAGTTTTAGGGGGCAAGAGACCCAGTACTTC. It specifies CASSFRGQETQYF.

The chain links TRBV6-2 or TRBV6-3 to TRBJ2-7; 7 nucleotides match TRBD1. Per germline, CDR1 MNHEY and CDR2 SVGEGT. J lost 5 bases, V lost 1 base, and 2 bases had no gene match. The CDR3 length is 13 residues. The CDR3 is CASSYYDRDEQYF. Here the CDR3 DNA reads TGTGCCAGCAGTTACTACGACAGGGACGAGCAGTACTTC.

This sequence joins TRBV28 and TRBJ1-1; no reliable D call. V lost 5 bases and J lost 3, with 34 bases in between. CDR3 length: 21 amino acids. Germline assignment: CDR1 MDHEN and CDR2 SYDVKM. The CDR3 region is CASSTPLGISGIRVSYTEAFF. The CDR3 DNA is TGTGCCAGCAGTACCCCTTTGGGAATATCCGGGATCCGCGTCTCATACACTGAAGCTTTCTTT.

This clonotype occurred many times. CDR3 in amino acids: CASSPLWGGNTQYF. Here the CDR3 DNA reads TGTGCCAGCAGTCCCCTTTGGGGGGGAAATACGCAGTATTTT. The V gene is TRBV12-3 or TRBV12-4, the J gene TRBJ2-3; 7 bases fit TRBD2. This CDR3 contains 14 residues. J gave up 7 bases and V 5 bases, and 9 bases lay outside the gene matches.

Of note for this clonotype: In this CDR3 the conserved last residue, phenylalanine or tryptophan, is missing, so a read error is likely. This rearrangement joins TRBV15 to TRBJ2-1; no clear D gene. Germline CDR1 LNHNV, CDR2 YYDKDF (reference sequence). Trimming took off 1 base at V and 3 bases at J, with 10 bases between the two ends. The CDR3 is made up of 15 amino acids. The CDR3 DNA sequence: TGTGCCACCAGCAGAGTGGACCAGTTCTACAATGAGCAGTTCTTG. This sequence encodes CATSRVDQFYNEQFL.

There are a few counts of this clonotype. This chain connects TRBV10-3 to TRBJ2-7; the D gene is possibly TRBD1 (5 bases). Trimming cost V 10 bases and J 0 bases, with 10 bases left between them. The CDR3 covers 12 residues. The germline V gene has CDR1 ENHRY and CDR2 SYGVKD. The CDR3 bases are TGTGCCACCGGACACAGCTCCTACGAGCAGTACGTC. This encodes CATGHSSYEQYV.